Listed below are T cell receptor beta chains from one sample, sequenced in a study of cytomegalovirus exposure and HLA in healthy donors. Clones were sequenced by immunoSEQ multiplex PCR, and TCRdb holds only the in-frame ones, with some missing. Here the sample spans 140,000 to 150,000 clones, roughly 84% being singletons. Sequencing input: PBMCs. Every receptor here comes from a boy younger than 10 in good health and CMV-seronegative. Each CDR3 is given with its conserved first and last residue. Fields, in order: clone size, V gene, J gene, D gene, CDR3 DNA, CDR3 protein. The D gene is left open where the match is weak. Clone size, where shown, is once, few, many, or a class for clones that have expanded.

>.|TRBV18|TRBJ1-4|.
TGTGCCAGCTCACCCTCGCAGTCTGGTACTAATGAAAAACTGTTTTTT
CASSPSQSGTNEKLFF
>.|TRBV19|TRBJ2-3|TRBD1
TGTGCCAGTACTAAGACAGGGGCTCACACAGATACGCAGTATTTT
CASTKTGAHTDTQYF
>.|TRBV5-6|TRBJ2-7|TRBD1
TGTGCCAGCAGCTCACGGACAGGGTTCTACGAGCAGTACTTC
CASSSRTGFYEQYF
>.|TRBV4-1|TRBJ1-1|TRBD1
TGCGCCAGCAGAGGGGGCTTCAACACTGAAGCTTTCTTT
CASRGGFNTEAFF
>once|TRBV10-3|TRBJ2-1|TRBD1
TGTGCCATCAGACCTTCCGGGACAGGGCCCCACAATGAGCAGTTCTTC
CAIRPSGTGPHNEQFF
>few|TRBV5-6|TRBJ1-5|.
TGTGCCAGCAGCTTGCAACGGGGGGCGGGGAGCAATCAGCCCCAGCATTTT
CASSLQRGAGSNQPQHF
>.|TRBV10-3|TRBJ2-3|TRBD2
TGTGCCATCACCTCTAGCGGGGGGACCCCGGATACGCAGTATTTT
CAITSSGGTPDTQYF
>.|TRBV28|TRBJ2-3|TRBD2
TGTGCCAGCAGTTTATCTAGCGGGAGGGCCGGCTCAGATACGCAGTATTTT
CASSLSSGRAGSDTQYF
>.|TRBV23-1|TRBJ1-1|TRBD1
TGCGCCAGCAGCAACAGACAGGGAAACACTGAAGCTTTCTTT
CASSNRQGNTEAFF
>.|TRBV21-1|TRBJ1-4|.
TGTGCCAGCAGCTGCCGGACTCGGGCTAATGAAAAACTGTTTTTT
CASSCRTRANEKLFF
>once|TRBV11-2|TRBJ1-2|TRBD1
TGTGCCAGCAGCTCGATCGGGACAGGGGGCTACACCTTC
CASSSIGTGGYTF
>.|TRBV5-1|TRBJ1-1|TRBD1
TGCGCCAGCAGCTTGGAAGGACAGGGCCTGTTGAGCATGAACACTGAAGCTTTCTTT
CASSLEGQGLLSMNTEAFF
>.|TRBV7-9|TRBJ2-7|TRBD1
TGTTCCAGCAGCTTAGACGGACAGGGTTTCTACGAGCAGTACTTC
CSSSLDGQGFYEQYF
>.|TRBV20-1|TRBJ2-3|.
TGCAGTGCTAGGGCCACAGATACGCAGTATTTT
CSARATDTQYF
>.|TRBV10-3|TRBJ1-1|.
TGTGCCATCAGTGAGAGGATGAGGGCGGGGAACACTGAAGCTTTCTTT
CAISERMRAGNTEAFF
>.|TRBV7-8|TRBJ1-2|TRBD1
TGTGCCAGCAGCTCCCCGGGACAGGTGGGCTACACCTTC
CASSSPGQVGYTF
>.|TRBV6-1|TRBJ2-7|TRBD1
TGTGCCGTCACCGGGACAGGGGGCTACGAGCAGTACTTC
CAVTGTGGYEQYF
>once|TRBV27|TRBJ2-5|.
TGTGCCAGCAGTTTCCTCCGGGGGGAGACCCAGTACTTC
CASSFLRGETQYF
>.|TRBV7-6|TRBJ2-7|TRBD1
TGTGCCAGCACTACCGGGGCCGGGACAGGGGCCTACGAGCAGTACTTC
CASTTGAGTGAYEQYF
>.|TRBV5-5|TRBJ2-7|TRBD1
TGTGCCAGCAGCTTGGTGCGGCAGGGGGACTCCTACGAGCAGTACTTC
CASSLVRQGDSYEQYF
>.|TRBV5-4|TRBJ1-3|.
TGTGCCAGCAGCCTAGACGGAAACACCATATATTTT
CASSLDGNTIYF
>.|TRBV7-2|TRBJ1-2|TRBD1
TGTGCCAGCAGCCAGGGACAGATCTATGGCTACACCTTC
CASSQGQIYGYTF
>.|TRBV7-9|TRBJ1-5|.
TGTGCCAGCAGCCCTAGCCCCCTAAGGCAGGGGCTGCATCAGCCCCAGCATTTT
CASSPSPLRQGLHQPQHF
>.|TRBV27|TRBJ1-5|TRBD1
TGTGCCAGCAGTTTATTATCCGCAGGGGGTCGCGTTCAGCCCCAGCATTTT
CASSLLSAGGRVQPQHF
>.|TRBV5-1|TRBJ2-1|.
TGCGCCAGCAGCTTAAGTCCAGCGGGCTACAATGAGCAGTTCTTC
CASSLSPAGYNEQFF
>.|TRBV6-4|TRBJ2-3|TRBD2
TGTGCCAGCAGTGACTCGACTAGCGGGGGGGATACGCAGTATTTT
CASSDSTSGGDTQYF
>few|TRBV6-5|TRBJ1-1|TRBD1
TGTGCCAGCAGAGGGACAGGGTGTGAAGCTTTCTTT
CASRGTGCEAFF
>.|TRBV7-8|TRBJ1-5|.
TGTGCCAGCAGCTTAGTACGGAGGCAGCCCCAGCATTTT
CASSLVRRQPQHF
>.|TRBV6-5|TRBJ2-7|.
TGTGCCAGCAGCCCAGGTGTATCCTTCTACGAGCAGTACTTC
CASSPGVSFYEQYF
>.|TRBV5-1|TRBJ1-1|.
TGCGCCAGCAGCTGGGGTCAGGGAGGTGAAGCTTTCTTT
CASSWGQGGEAFF
>.|TRBV5-3|TRBJ1-1|TRBD1
TGTGCCAGAAGCCTTGGACAGGGCCTGAACACTGAAGCTTTCTTT
CARSLGQGLNTEAFF
>.|TRBV6-1|TRBJ1-6|.
TGTGCCAGCAGTGAGCCACAGGCATTAAATTCACCCCTCCACTTT
CASSEPQALNSPLHF
>.|TRBV19|TRBJ1-5|.
TGTGCCAGTACCACCGGACCGGGACAAAATCAGCCCCAGCATTTT
CASTTGPGQNQPQHF
>.|TRBV7-2|TRBJ2-5|.
TGTGCCAGCAGCTTAGCGCGCACCCAAGAGACCCAGTACTTC
CASSLARTQETQYF
>.|TRBV7-8|TRBJ2-3|.
TGTGCCAGCAGCTCCCGCCCCGCGGACTATCAATACACAGATACGCAGTATTTT
CASSSRPADYQYTDTQYF
>.|TRBV11-3|TRBJ1-4|.
TGTGCCAGCAGTTCCAGTGAAAAACTGTTTTTT
CASSSSEKLFF
>.|TRBV18|TRBJ2-7|.
TGTGCCAGCTCACCACGAGGACTGAACTACGAGCAGTACTTC
CASSPRGLNYEQYF
>.|TRBV10-3|TRBJ2-3|TRBD2
TGTGCCATCAGTGTTACGGGGGGGCCTACAGATACGCAGTATTTT
CAISVTGGPTDTQYF
>.|TRBV6-5|TRBJ1-1|.
TGTGCCAGCAGTTATTCCATGAACACTGAAGCTTTCTTT
CASSYSMNTEAFF
>.|TRBV4-2|TRBJ2-7|.
TGTGCCAGCAGCCGCGCTGGGGCCGATTACGAGCAGTACTTC
CASSRAGADYEQYF
>.|TRBV13|TRBJ1-2|TRBD1
TGTGCCAGCAGCTTAGGACAGGGGGCGCCCGGCTACACCTTC
CASSLGQGAPGYTF
>.|TRBV7-9|TRBJ2-5|.
TGTGCCAGCAGCTTAGGTCGGACAGATCAAGAGACCCAGTACTTC
CASSLGRTDQETQYF
>.|TRBV5-5|TRBJ2-7|TRBD2
TGTGCCAGCAGCTTGGAGGCTAGCGGGAGAGGCGAGCAGTACTTC
CASSLEASGRGEQYF
>.|TRBV30|TRBJ2-7|TRBD1
TGTGCCTGGAGACCGGACAGGACGACCTACGAGCAGTACTTC
CAWRPDRTTYEQYF
>.|TRBV9|TRBJ2-1|.
TGTGCCAGCAGAGCTACAGGGTCCAATGAGCAGTTCTTC
CASRATGSNEQFF
>.|TRBV6-1|TRBJ2-7|.
TGTGCCAGCAGTGAAGCCTCAGCCTACGAGCAGTACTTC
CASSEASAYEQYF
>.|TRBV27|TRBJ1-1|.
TGTGCCAGCAGTTTATCAAACAGGGACACTGAAGCTTTCTTT
CASSLSNRDTEAFF
>few|TRBV5-4|TRBJ2-1|.
TGTGCCAGCAGCTTTAACAATGAGCAGTTCTTC
CASSFNNEQFF
>.|TRBV6-1|TRBJ1-1|TRBD1
TGTGCCAGTCGAACAGGGGGCTGGACGACTGAAGCTTTCTTT
CASRTGGWTTEAFF
>.|TRBV7-2|TRBJ1-3|.
TGTGCCAGCAGCTTGAGGGAGAGCTCTGGAAACACCATATATTTT
CASSLRESSGNTIYF
>.|TRBV10-3|TRBJ2-7|TRBD1
TGTGCCATCAGGGCAACAGGGGGCCCGACCTCCTACGAGCAGTACTTC
CAIRATGGPTSYEQYF
>.|TRBV27|TRBJ2-7|.
TGTGCCAGCAGTTTATCGTCGGTCTCCTACGAGCAGTACTTC
CASSLSSVSYEQYF
>.|TRBV6-5|TRBJ2-3|TRBD1
TGTGCCAGCAGCCGGGACAGACGCACAGATACGCAGTATTTT
CASSRDRRTDTQYF
>.|TRBV6-1|TRBJ1-1|.
TGTGCCAGCAGGGCTAGGTTTGAAGCTTTCTTT
CASRARFEAFF
>.|TRBV10-3|TRBJ1-4|.
TGTGCCATCAGTGAGTCGAAGGGAGGTGTTGGTGAAAAACTGTTTTTT
CAISESKGGVGEKLFF
>.|TRBV18|TRBJ2-4|.
TGTGCCAGCTCACCACTAGAAACGGCCAAAAACATTCAGTACTTC
CASSPLETAKNIQYF
>.|TRBV6-4|TRBJ2-1|.
TGTGCCAGCAGTGGAGGGCAGGGACAATACAATGAGCAGTTCTTC
CASSGGQGQYNEQFF
>.|TRBV30|TRBJ1-3|.
TGTGCCTGGAGTGTACAGAGGGACTCTGGAAACACCATATATTTT
CAWSVQRDSGNTIYF
>.|TRBV18|TRBJ1-1|.
TGTGCCAGCTCACCACGTGCGGAGCCCGCAGTCCTTGAAGCTTTCTTT
CASSPRAEPAVLEAFF